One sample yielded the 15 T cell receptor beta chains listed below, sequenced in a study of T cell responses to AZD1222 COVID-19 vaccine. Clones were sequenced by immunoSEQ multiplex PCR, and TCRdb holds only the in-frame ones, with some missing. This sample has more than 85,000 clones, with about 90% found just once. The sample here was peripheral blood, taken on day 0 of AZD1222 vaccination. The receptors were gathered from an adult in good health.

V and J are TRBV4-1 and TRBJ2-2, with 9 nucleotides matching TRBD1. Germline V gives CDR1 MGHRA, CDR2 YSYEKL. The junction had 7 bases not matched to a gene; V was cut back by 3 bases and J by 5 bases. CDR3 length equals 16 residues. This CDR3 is CASSHPTGGGTGELFF. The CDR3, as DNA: TGCGCCAGCAGCCATCCGACAGGGGGTGGTACCGGGGAGCTGTTTTTT.

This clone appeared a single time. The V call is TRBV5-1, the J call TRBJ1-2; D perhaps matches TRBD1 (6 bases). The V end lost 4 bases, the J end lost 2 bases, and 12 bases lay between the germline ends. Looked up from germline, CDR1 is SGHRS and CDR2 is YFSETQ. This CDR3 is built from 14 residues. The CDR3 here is CASSRDGGNYGYTF. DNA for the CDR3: TGCGCCAGCAGCCGCGACGGGGGCAACTATGGCTACACCTTC.

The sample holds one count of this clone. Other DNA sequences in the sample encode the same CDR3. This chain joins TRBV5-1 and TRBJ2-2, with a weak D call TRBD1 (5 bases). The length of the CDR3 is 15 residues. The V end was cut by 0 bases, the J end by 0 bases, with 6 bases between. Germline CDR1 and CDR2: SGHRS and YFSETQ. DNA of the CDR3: TGCGCCAGCAGCTTGGGACAGTCGAACACCGGGGAGCTGTTTTTT. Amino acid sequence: CASSLGQSNTGELFF.

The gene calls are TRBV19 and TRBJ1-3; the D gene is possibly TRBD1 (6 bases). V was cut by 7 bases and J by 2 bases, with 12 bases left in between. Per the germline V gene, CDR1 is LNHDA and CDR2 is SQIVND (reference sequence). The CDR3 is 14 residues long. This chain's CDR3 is CASMNSGAGNTIYF. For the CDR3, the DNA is TGTGCCAGTATGAACTCAGGGGCTGGAAACACCATATATTTT.

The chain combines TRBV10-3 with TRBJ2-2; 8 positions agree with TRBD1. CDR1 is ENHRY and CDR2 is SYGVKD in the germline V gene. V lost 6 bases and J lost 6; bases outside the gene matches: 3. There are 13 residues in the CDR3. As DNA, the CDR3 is TGTGCCATCAGGGACAGGGAACCCGGGGAGCTGTTTTTT. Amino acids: CAIRDREPGELFF.

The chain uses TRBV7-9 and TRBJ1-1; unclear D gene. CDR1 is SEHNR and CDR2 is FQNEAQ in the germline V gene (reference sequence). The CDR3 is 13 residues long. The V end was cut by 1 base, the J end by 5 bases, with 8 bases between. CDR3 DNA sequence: TGTGCCAGCAGCTTAGAACCTTCAACTGAAGCTTTCTTT. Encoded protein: CASSLEPSTEAFF.

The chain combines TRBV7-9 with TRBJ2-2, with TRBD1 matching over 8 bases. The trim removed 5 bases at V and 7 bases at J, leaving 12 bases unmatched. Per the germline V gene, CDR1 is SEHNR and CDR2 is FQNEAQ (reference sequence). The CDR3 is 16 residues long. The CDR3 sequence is CASSPRRSGGGGELFF. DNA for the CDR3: TGTGCCAGCAGCCCCAGGAGATCAGGGGGCGGCGGGGAGCTGTTTTTT.

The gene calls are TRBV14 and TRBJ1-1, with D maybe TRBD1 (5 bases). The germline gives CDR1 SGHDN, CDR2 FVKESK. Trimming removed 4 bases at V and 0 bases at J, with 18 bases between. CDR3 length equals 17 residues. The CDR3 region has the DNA TGTGCCAGCAGCCCGCGTAAGGGGAATATGATGAACACTGAAGCTTTCTTT. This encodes CASSPRKGNMMNTEAFF. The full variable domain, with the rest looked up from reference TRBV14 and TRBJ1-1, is EAGVTQFPSHSVIEKGQTVTLRCDPISGHDNLYWYRRVMGKEIKFLLHFVKESKQDESGMPNNRFLAERTGGTYSTLKVQPAELEDSGVYFCASSPRKGNMMNTEAFFGQGTRLTVV.

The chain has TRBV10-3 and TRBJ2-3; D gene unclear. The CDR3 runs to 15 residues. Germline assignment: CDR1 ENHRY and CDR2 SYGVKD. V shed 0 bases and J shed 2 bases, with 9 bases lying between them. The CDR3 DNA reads TGTGCCATCAGTGAGTCTAAGCGAAACACAGATACGCAGTATTTT. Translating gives CAISESKRNTDTQYF.

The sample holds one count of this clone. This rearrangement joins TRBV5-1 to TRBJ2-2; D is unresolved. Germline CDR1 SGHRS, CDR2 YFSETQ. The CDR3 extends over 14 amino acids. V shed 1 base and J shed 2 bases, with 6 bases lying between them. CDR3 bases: TGCGCCAGCAGCTTGACTGAAAACACCGGGGAGCTGTTTTTT. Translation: CASSLTENTGELFF.

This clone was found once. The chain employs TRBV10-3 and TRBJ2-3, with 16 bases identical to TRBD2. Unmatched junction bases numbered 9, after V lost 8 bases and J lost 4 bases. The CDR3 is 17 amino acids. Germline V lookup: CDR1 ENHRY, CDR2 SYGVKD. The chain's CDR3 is CAIGGLAGGPGSDTQYF. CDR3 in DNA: TGTGCCATCGGGGGACTAGCGGGGGGGCCCGGATCAGATACGCAGTATTTT.

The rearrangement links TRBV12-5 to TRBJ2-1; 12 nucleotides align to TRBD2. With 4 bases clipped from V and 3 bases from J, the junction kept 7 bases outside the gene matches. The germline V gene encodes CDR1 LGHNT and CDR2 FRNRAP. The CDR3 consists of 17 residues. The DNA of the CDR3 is TGTGCTAGTGGTTCCTCCTCGACTAGCGGGAGCTACAATGAGCAGTTCTTC. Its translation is CASGSSSTSGSYNEQFF. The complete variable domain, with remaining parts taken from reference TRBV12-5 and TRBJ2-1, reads DARVTQTPRHKVTEMGQEVTMRCQPILGHNTVFWYRQTMMQGLELLAYFRNRAPLDDSGMPKDRFSAEMPDATLATLKIQPSEPRDSAVYFCASGSSSTSGSYNEQFFGPGTRLTVL.

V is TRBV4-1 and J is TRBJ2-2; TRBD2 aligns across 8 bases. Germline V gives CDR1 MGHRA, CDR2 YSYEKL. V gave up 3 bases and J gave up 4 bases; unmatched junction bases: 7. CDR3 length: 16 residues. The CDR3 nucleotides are TGCGCCAGCAGCCAGGAGGTCGGGGGGGCCACCGGGGAGCTGTTTTTT. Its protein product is CASSQEVGGATGELFF.

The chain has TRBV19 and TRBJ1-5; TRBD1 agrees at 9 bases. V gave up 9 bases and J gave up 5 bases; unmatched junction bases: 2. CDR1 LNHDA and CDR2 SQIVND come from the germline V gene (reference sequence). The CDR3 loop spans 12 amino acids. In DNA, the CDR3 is TGTGCCAGCAGGACAGGGGATCAGCCCCAGCATTTT. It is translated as CASRTGDQPQHF.

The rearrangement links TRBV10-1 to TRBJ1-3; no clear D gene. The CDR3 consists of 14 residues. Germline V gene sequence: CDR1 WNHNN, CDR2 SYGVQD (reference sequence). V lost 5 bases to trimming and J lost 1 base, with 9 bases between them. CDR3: CASSFDTSGNTIYF. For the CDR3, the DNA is TGCGCCAGCAGTTTTGACACGTCTGGAAACACCATATATTTT.